This TCR beta chain derives from a study of T-cell memory formation after mild COVID-19 listed by TCRdb under 2021. The study in broad terms: TCR sequence clusters from the two donors were largely donor specific. Longitudinal TCRalpha and TCRbeta repertoire sequencing tracked T-cell clones expanding and contracting after mild COVID-19 in a couple of donors. The cohort was made up of two young adult volunteers, one female and one male, who were previously healthy. What the research found in general, with its limitations: Clones contracting from day 15 to 85 had balanced CD4/CD8 phenotypes, while a second wave expanding from day 15 to 37 was biased towards CD4+. Some responding clones were detected in pre-infection memory, suggesting pre-existing cross-reactive memory T cells joined the SARS-CoV-2 response. Only two mild cases were covered in the study, and larger cohorts including severe cases with pre-infection samples were considered necessary. SARS-CoV-2 specificity of the second-wave clones peaking on day 37 was not confirmed. Contracting CD4+ clones were located mainly in the CM and EM memory subsets, whereas CD8+ clones were found to be enriched in EMRA.

Data came from an Illumina NovaSeq 6000. TCRalpha and TCRbeta cDNA libraries were constructed by 5'RACE with constant-segment primers, with sample barcodes and unique molecular identifiers being introduced. Trizol reagent was used to extract RNA from every sample. Library amplification was performed in two PCR steps, and a second sample barcode and Illumina TruSeq adapters were introduced in the second step. Sequencing of libraries was performed on an Illumina NovaSeq with 2 x 150 bp paired-end reads. Turning to the authors' computational methods: Demultiplexing of reads and collapsing into UMI-guided consensus sequences were performed with migec v1.2.7. Using mixcr v2.1.11, UMI consensuses were aligned to TRA and TRB V and J templates and then assembled into clonotypes. A clonotype was counted as expanded or contracted only if both edgeR and NoisET called the change significant, with noise models trained on biological replicates. edgeR calls used a false discovery rate-adjusted p below 0.01 and a log2 fold-change threshold of 1. PCA with hierarchical clustering of max-normalized trajectories of the 1000 most abundant clonotypes was used as exploratory dynamics analysis. Separately sequenced CD4+ and CD8+ repertoires were used to assign the CD4 or CD8 phenotype of responding clones. Using fastp trimming at Q25 and MiXCR clonotype assembly, TCRdb reanalyzed the public sequencing data and kept in-frame beta chains. Each entry merges the rows of one CDR3 protein and shows their most common DNA and genes. TCRdb, not the authors, supplied the V and J calls. This sample holds roughly 350,000 distinct CDR3 sequences; 20% to 25% were observed only once. Under 15% of the sample rests with the top ten.

Ficoll-Paque density gradient centrifugation was the method used to isolate PBMCs. This clonotype came up a few times. There is no known antigen for this receptor. Per-base qualities were not stored, and no clone one base away is much larger. Including cysteine and phenylalanine, the CDR3 has 13 amino acids. The sequence is cut down to CDR3 DNA, 39 bases in frame from base 1. CDR1 SNHLY and CDR2 FYNNEI were looked up in the germline V gene. The TCR comes from an adult woman who had mild COVID-19 (a few samples of this study predate the infection). The sample titles of this study are shuffled in the database, so cell type and time point are left out; the donor was told from shared clones. Sequencing was performed on PBMCs or a T cell subset sorted from them (not recorded which). The sequence joins TRBV2 to TRBJ2-7; D gene: possibly TRBD2, on 6 matching bases. The DNA is as follows: TGTGCTGGCACGGGGCGGGGCTCCTACGAGCAGTACTTC. Its protein product is CAGTGRGSYEQYF.